The 28 T cell receptor beta chains given below trace back to one sample, sequenced in a study of cytomegalovirus exposure and HLA in healthy donors. PCR used 60 Vbeta primers and 13 Jbeta primers. The assay was immunoSEQ multiplex PCR, and TCRdb's table has in-frame clones only and misses some. The sample holds a few hundred thousand clones, roughly 80% seen once. Sequenced sample: PBMCs. These TCRs come from a young man in good health and CMV-seronegative.

The V call is TRBV7-9, the J call TRBJ1-3; D gene ambiguous. V was trimmed by 4 bases and J by 7 bases, leaving 17 bases between them. The length of the CDR3 is 15 residues. The germline CDR1 and CDR2 sequences are SEHNR and FQNEAQ (reference sequence). The CDR3 region has the DNA TGTGCCAGCAGCTCCCCGGGGAGCGTCGCGAACACCATATATTTT. It encodes CASSSPGSVANTIYF. Supplemented by reference TRBV7-9 and TRBJ1-3, the full variable domain reads DTGVSQNPRHKITKRGQNVTFRCDPISEHNRLYWYRQTLGQGPEFLTYFQNEAQLEKSRLLSDRFSAERPKGSFSTLEIQRTEQGDSAMYLCASSSPGSVANTIYFGEGSWLTVV.

The chain is built from TRBV27 and TRBJ2-7; TRBD2 is a possible D gene (5 bases). V lost 4 bases to trimming and J lost 3 bases, with 19 bases between them. The length of the CDR3 is 16 residues. Per the germline V gene, CDR1 is MNHEY and CDR2 is SMNVEV (reference sequence). This CDR3 reads CASSWKRPPDFYEQYF. CDR3 in DNA: TGTGCCAGCAGTTGGAAGCGGCCGCCCGATTTCTACGAGCAGTACTTC.

This chain links TRBV7-8 with TRBJ1-6; possible D gene TRBD1, 5 bases. CDR3 size: 13 residues. V was shortened by 5 bases and J by 6 bases, with 8 bases between the two germline ends. Germline V lookup: CDR1 SGHVS, CDR2 FQNEAQ. The CDR3 loop reads CASSADSNSPLHF. The DNA of the CDR3 is TGTGCCAGCAGCGCAGACAGTAATTCACCCCTCCACTTT.

The chain recombines TRBV15 with TRBJ2-5, with 7 bases identical to TRBD1. V shed 2 bases and J 4 bases; nucleotides not matched to a gene: 4. The germline V gene has CDR1 LNHNV and CDR2 YYDKDF (reference sequence). The CDR3 is 14 amino acids. For the CDR3, the DNA is TGTGCCACCAGCAGATTACAGGGGTTAGAGACCCAGTACTTC. Translation gives CATSRLQGLETQYF.

The chain carries TRBV28 and TRBJ1-1; no clear D gene. From germline, CDR1 is MDHEN and CDR2 SYDVKM. Trimming shortened V by 3 bases and J by 0 bases, and 8 bases separated the two germline ends. The CDR3 is 14 residues long. CDR3 DNA sequence: TGTGCCAGCAGTTTTGAGATATTGAACACTGAAGCTTTCTTT. Protein: CASSFEILNTEAFF.

The chain combines TRBV6-5 with TRBJ1-2, with D possibly matching TRBD1 (6 bases). The CDR3 runs 13 residues. CDR1 is MNHEY, CDR2 SVGAGI, per germline. V was cut by 6 bases and J by 3 bases, with 11 bases left in between. The CDR3 region is CASSGQFHYGYTF. The CDR3 DNA reads TGTGCCAGCAGCGGACAGTTCCACTATGGCTACACCTTC.

This clone showed up just a few times. The chain recombines TRBV27 with TRBJ2-4; 9 bases fit TRBD1. The CDR3 is 16 residues long. The J segment lost 3 bases and the V segment lost 7 bases, leaving 10 bases of the junction unmatched. Per the germline V gene, CDR1 is MNHEY and CDR2 is SMNVEV (reference sequence). The CDR3 DNA follows: TGTGCCAGCATTGGGGGACAGGGCTATGTCAAAAACATTCAGTACTTC. Amino acids: CASIGGQGYVKNIQYF.

This chain uses TRBV10-1 with TRBJ2-5; the match to TRBD1 covers 11 bases. This CDR3 has 20 amino acids. Losses at the gene ends were 8 bases for V and 6 bases for J; bases not matched to a gene: 26. Germline values: CDR1 WNHNN, CDR2 SYGVQD (reference sequence). The CDR3 loop reads CASPRRGLRTGGEGKKTQYF. CDR3 in DNA: TGCGCCAGCCCACGTAGGGGTCTTAGGACAGGGGGCGAAGGGAAAAAGACCCAGTACTTC.

The chain carries TRBV4-1 and TRBJ1-4; TRBD1 is a possible D gene (6 bases). Germline CDR1 and CDR2: MGHRA and YSYEKL. This CDR3 is 15 amino acids long. V lost 0 bases, J lost 3 bases, and 8 bases lay in between. CDR3 sequence: CASSQDRTANEKLFF. CDR3 DNA: TGCGCCAGCAGCCAAGATAGGACAGCTAATGAAAAACTGTTTTTT.

This chain connects TRBV6-6 to TRBJ1-4; maybe TRBD1 (5 bases). The length of the CDR3 is 16 residues. V lost 6 bases, J lost 1 base, and 15 bases lay in between. Germline V gene lookup returns CDR1 MNHNY and CDR2 SVGAGI (reference sequence). The CDR3 coding sequence is TGTGCCAGCAGCTCCCCCCAGGGCAGAACTAATGAAAAACTGTTTTTT. This translates into CASSSPQGRTNEKLFF.

The chain links TRBV10-2 to TRBJ2-5; D gene uncertain. Trimming removed 0 bases from V and 2 bases from J, with 7 bases in between. The CDR3 extends over 14 amino acids. CDR1 is WSHSY, CDR2 SAAADI, per germline. The CDR3 DNA reads TGCGCCAGCAGTGAGTCGTTCGGGCAAGAGACCCAGTACTTC. Protein product: CASSESFGQETQYF.

With regard to this clone: The junction does not match germline at one end; this may be a read error. This chain connects TRBV7-9 to TRBJ2-3; 8 bases match TRBD1. The CDR3 runs 17 residues. CDR1 and CDR2 (germline): SEHNR, FQNEAQ (reference sequence). As DNA, the CDR3 is TGTTCCAGCAGCTCGCCGGGGACAGGATTTCGGGCAGATACGCAGTATTTT. It codes for CSSSSPGTGFRADTQYF.

The V call is TRBV5-8, the J call TRBJ1-1; possibly TRBD1 for D (6 bases). V was trimmed by 2 bases and J by 0 bases, leaving 17 bases between them. Germline CDR1 reads SGHTS; CDR2 reads YDEGEE. CDR3 length: 17 amino acids. CDR3 protein: CASSFSAGVGMNTEAFF. The CDR3 DNA reads TGTGCCAGCAGCTTTTCCGCAGGGGTAGGCATGAACACTGAAGCTTTCTTT.

This chain uses TRBV25-1 with TRBJ2-5; 8 nucleotides agree with TRBD1. V was clipped by 5 bases and J by 4 bases; unmatched bases: 6. There are 14 residues in the CDR3. From germline, CDR1 is MGHDK and CDR2 SYGVNS. DNA of the CDR3: TGTGCCAGCAGTCTCACAGGGGGGCGAGAGACCCAGTACTTC. As protein: CASSLTGGRETQYF.

V gene TRBV28 combines with J gene TRBJ2-7; tentative D call: TRBD2 (5 bases). Germline V gives CDR1 MDHEN, CDR2 SYDVKM. This CDR3 region has 16 residues. The V end lost 3 bases, the J end lost 0 bases, and 15 bases lay between the germline ends. The CDR3 DNA reads as TGTGCCAGCAGTTTCGTGGTGGTGGGGAGCTCCTACGAGCAGTACTTC. The encoded protein is CASSFVVVGSSYEQYF.

J is TRBJ2-1 and V is TRBV15; TRBD2 matches 12 bases. The germline CDR1 and CDR2 sequences are LNHNV and YYDKDF (reference sequence). Unmatched junction bases numbered 5, after V lost 0 bases and J lost 5 bases. The CDR3 contains 17 residues. The CDR3 DNA sequence: TGTGCCACCAGCAGAGATAGACTAGCGGGGGCCCACAATGAGCAGTTCTTC. It is translated as CATSRDRLAGAHNEQFF. Variable domain in full (rest from reference TRBV15 and TRBJ2-1): DAMVIQNPRYQVTQFGKPVTLSCSQTLNHNVMYWYQQKSSQAPKLLFHYYDKDFNNEADTPDNFQSRRPNTSFCFLDIRSPGLGDTAMYLCATSRDRLAGAHNEQFFGPGTRLTVL.

This clone was found once. The CDR3 DNA is TGCGCCAGCAGCCCGGACAGGGAGGCTCTCTACTACTACGAGCAGTACTTC. Its translation is CASSPDREALYYYEQYF. The chain employs TRBV5-1 and TRBJ2-7, with TRBD1 matching over 8 bases. Germline V gene lookup returns CDR1 SGHRS and CDR2 YFSETQ. Losses at the gene ends were 4 bases for V and 3 bases for J; bases not matched to a gene: 15. There are 17 residues in the CDR3.

The genes are TRBV27 and TRBJ2-7; D gene unclear. CDR1 and CDR2 (germline): MNHEY, SMNVEV (reference sequence). This CDR3 is 13 amino acids long. The germline V and J ends were trimmed by 3 bases and 0 bases, with 6 bases remaining between them. CDR3 sequence: CASSFASSYEQYF. For the CDR3, the DNA is TGTGCCAGCAGTTTCGCGAGCTCCTACGAGCAGTACTTC.

V gene TRBV7-8 combines with J gene TRBJ1-1; possible D gene TRBD1, 6 bases. Germline values: CDR1 SGHVS, CDR2 FQNEAQ. This CDR3 has 14 amino acids. Trimming removed 4 bases at V and 5 bases at J, with 14 bases between. For the CDR3, the DNA is TGTGCCAGCAGCTCCAGGGGTTATAGGACTGAAGCTTTCTTT. Amino acid sequence: CASSSRGYRTEAFF.

The chain uses TRBV5-1 and TRBJ2-1; TRBD2 aligns across 10 bases. The V gene's germline CDR1 is SGHRS and CDR2 YFSETQ. This CDR3 spans 17 amino acids. V trimming: 4 bases; J trimming: 4 bases; junction bases outside the gene matches: 11. CDR3 sequence reads: CASSPLLLAGAYNEQFF. The DNA of the CDR3 is TGCGCCAGCAGCCCACTCCTTCTAGCGGGGGCTTACAATGAGCAGTTCTTC.

In its sample, this clone was seen once. A junction boundary mismatches the germline segment, possibly from a read error. Other DNA sequences in this sample translate to the same CDR3. This chain joins TRBV18 and TRBJ1-1; no clear D gene. The CDR3 is 14 residues long. Germline CDR1 and CDR2: KGHSH and LQKENI. CDR3 bases: TGTGCCAGCTCACCGGGAGGGTGGAACACTGAAGCCTTCTTT. Protein product: CASSPGGWNTEAFF.

The chain couples TRBV6-1 to TRBJ2-2, with 7 positions matching TRBD1. This CDR3 is 14 amino acids long. J gave up 1 base and V 7 bases, and 3 bases lay outside the gene matches. Germline lookup yields CDR1 MNHNS and CDR2 SASEGT. The CDR3, as DNA: TGTGCCAGCACTGGACAGGTGAACACCGGGGAGCTGTTTTTT. Translation: CASTGQVNTGELFF.

V usage is TRBV4-3 and J usage is TRBJ2-3; perhaps TRBD1 as D (6 bases). Germline CDR1 and CDR2: LGHNA and YSLEER. V shed 3 bases and J shed 5 bases, with 15 bases lying between them. The CDR3 is made up of 15 amino acids. The CDR3 DNA reads TGCGCCAGCAGCCAGTCTGCAGGGGCCGGAGATACGCAGTATTTT. As protein: CASSQSAGAGDTQYF.

This chain connects TRBV19 to TRBJ1-5; D call uncertain. Trimming removed 4 bases from V and 7 bases from J, with 11 bases in between. The CDR3 sequence is 13 residues long. Germline-derived CDR1 and CDR2 are LNHDA and SQIVND (reference sequence). The CDR3 DNA is TGTGCCAGTAGTAACGGGTTTGGCCAGCCCCAGCATTTT. It yields the protein CASSNGFGQPQHF.

This clone has a single count. The rearrangement joins TRBV11-2 to TRBJ2-2; D remains ambiguous. Germline values: CDR1 SGHAT, CDR2 FQNNGV. This CDR3 has 12 residues. V gave up 3 bases and J gave up 5 bases, with 4 bases separating them. CDR3 sequence reads: CASSFGTGELFF. CDR3 nucleotide sequence: TGTGCCAGCAGCTTCGGGACCGGGGAGCTGTTTTTT.

This chain joins TRBV5-1 and TRBJ2-5; TRBD1 matches at 10 bases. V dropped 4 bases and J dropped 4; count of bases not matched to a gene: 4. Germline CDR1 SGHRS, CDR2 YFSETQ. This CDR3 region has 14 residues. The CDR3 bases are TGCGCCAGCAGCGGGCGGACAGGGGGAGAGACCCAGTACTTC. Its protein product is CASSGRTGGETQYF.

The CDR3 is CATSRDKGQPQHF. The CDR3 DNA follows: TGTGCCACCAGCAGAGATAAGGGGCAGCCCCAGCATTTT. The V gene is TRBV15, the J gene TRBJ1-5, with D perhaps TRBD1 (5 bases). The germline gives CDR1 LNHNV, CDR2 YYDKDF (reference sequence). The CDR3 spans 13 residues. The V end lost 0 bases, the J end lost 7 bases, and 7 bases lay between the germline ends.

The genes are TRBV5-1 and TRBJ1-2; 10 nucleotides agree with TRBD1. The V gene's germline CDR1 is SGHRS and CDR2 YFSETQ. The CDR3 spans 13 residues. V shed 4 bases and J 9 bases; nucleotides not matched to a gene: 6. CDR3 DNA sequence: TGCGCCAGCAGCCCGGGACAGGGGAACAGCTACACCTTC. As protein: CASSPGQGNSYTF.